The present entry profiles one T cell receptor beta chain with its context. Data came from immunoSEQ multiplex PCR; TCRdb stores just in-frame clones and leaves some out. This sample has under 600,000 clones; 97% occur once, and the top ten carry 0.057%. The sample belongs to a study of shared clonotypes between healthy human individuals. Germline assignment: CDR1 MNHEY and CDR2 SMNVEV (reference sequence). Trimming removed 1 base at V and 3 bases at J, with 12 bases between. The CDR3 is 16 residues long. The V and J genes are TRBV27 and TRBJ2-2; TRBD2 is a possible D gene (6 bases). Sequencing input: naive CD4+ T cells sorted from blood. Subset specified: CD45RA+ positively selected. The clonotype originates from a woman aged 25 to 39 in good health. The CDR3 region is CASSLYRDSYTGELFF. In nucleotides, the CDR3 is TGTGCCAGCAGTTTATACCGGGACTCCTACACCGGGGAGCTGTTTTTT.